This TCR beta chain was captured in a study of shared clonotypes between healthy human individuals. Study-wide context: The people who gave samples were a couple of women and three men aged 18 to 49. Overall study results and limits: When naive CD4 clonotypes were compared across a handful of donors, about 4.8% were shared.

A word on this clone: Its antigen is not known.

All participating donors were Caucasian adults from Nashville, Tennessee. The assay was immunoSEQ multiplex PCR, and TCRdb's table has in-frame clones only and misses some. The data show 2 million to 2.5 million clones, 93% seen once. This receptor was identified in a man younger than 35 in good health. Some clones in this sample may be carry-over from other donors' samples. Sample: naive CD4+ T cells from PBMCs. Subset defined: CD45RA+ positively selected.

CDR3 in amino acids: CASRVAGTSYNEQFF. CDR3 nucleotide sequence: TGTGCCAGCAGGGTAGCGGGAACCTCCTACAATGAGCAGTTCTTC. This chain joins TRBV27 and TRBJ2-1, with 8 bases fitting TRBD2. Trimming cost V 6 bases and J 0 bases; bases outside gene matches: 4. This CDR3 comprises 15 residues. Germline CDR1 and CDR2: MNHEY and SMNVEV (reference sequence).